Here is one T cell receptor (beta chain) with its context. No cognate antigen has been identified for it. The record has no base qualities; no much larger clone is one base away. Sequences SNHLY (CDR1) and FYNNEI (CDR2) are obtained from the germline V gene. V is clipped by 2 bases and J by 3 bases, and the sequence between their germline boundaries is 8 bases long. The CDR3 numbers 15 residues from cysteine through phenylalanine. Just the 45-base CDR3 DNA is kept, in frame starting at base 1. The library was generated by RT-PCR. Instrument on record: Illumina HiSeq 2500. TCRdb trimmed the raw reads at Q25, called clones with MiXCR and kept productive beta chains. Every entry covers one CDR3 protein and lists the most common genes and DNA from its rows. This sample lists a few hundred thousand distinct CDR3 sequences; 11% to 15% were detected once. The leading ten clones occupy approximately 10% of the sample.

This entry comes from a study of response to subunit inactivated influenza vaccine (dated by TCRdb to between 2018 and 2020). About the study as a whole: Deep quantitative T cell receptor repertoire profiling was used in the study to track responses to a trivalent subunit inactivated influenza vaccine. On the study overall, not on this receptor specifically: The authors suggested that each seasonal influenza vaccination may recruit only a limited number of new T cells.

The chain links TRBV2 with TRBJ2-6, and possibly TRBD2, on 6 matching bases. The sample was PBMCs from blood, taken approximately 13 days after vaccination. This sequence was found in a man aged 45-60 years who received an inactivated influenza vaccine. Donor details come from another sample of the same person, matched by shared clones. The CDR3 amino acid sequence is: CASSEWGGGANVLTF. The DNA sequence is as follows: TGTGCCAGCAGTGAATGGGGAGGTGGGGCCAACGTCCTGACTTTC.